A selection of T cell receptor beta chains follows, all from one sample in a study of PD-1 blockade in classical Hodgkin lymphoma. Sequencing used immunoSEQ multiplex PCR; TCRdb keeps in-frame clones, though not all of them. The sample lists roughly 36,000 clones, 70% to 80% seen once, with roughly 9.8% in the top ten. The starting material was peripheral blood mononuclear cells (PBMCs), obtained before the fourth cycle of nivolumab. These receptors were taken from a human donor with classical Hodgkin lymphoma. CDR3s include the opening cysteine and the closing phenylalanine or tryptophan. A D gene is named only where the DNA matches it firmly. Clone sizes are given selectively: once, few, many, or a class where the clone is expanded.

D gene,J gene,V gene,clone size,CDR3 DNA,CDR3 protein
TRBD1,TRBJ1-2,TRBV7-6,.,TGTGCCAGCAGCGATACACTCCGGGACAGGGCGTATGGCTACACCTTC,CASSDTLRDRAYGYTF
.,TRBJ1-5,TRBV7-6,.,TGTGCCAGCAGCTTAGGGTCGGCATTATATAGCAATCAGCCCCAGCATTTT,CASSLGSALYSNQPQHF
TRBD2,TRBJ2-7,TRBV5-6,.,TGTGCCAGCAGCTCGACTAGCGGGGGATTCGAGCAGTACTTC,CASSSTSGGFEQYF
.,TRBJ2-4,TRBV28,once,TGTGCCAGCAGTTTTTTGTGGGGGGGCACCCAAAACATTCAGTACTTC,CASSFLWGGTQNIQYF
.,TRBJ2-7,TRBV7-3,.,TGTGCCAGCAGCTCCGACTATCGGGACGAGCAGTACTTC,CASSSDYRDEQYF
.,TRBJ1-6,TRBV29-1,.,TGCAGCGTTGAACTGGCCCCCGGGACCCTCCACTTT,CSVELAPGTLHF
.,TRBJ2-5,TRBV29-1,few,TGCAGCGTTAGCGCGGCGGAGACCCAGTACTTC,CSVSAAETQYF
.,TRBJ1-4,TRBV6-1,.,TGTGCCAGCAGTCAGTGGGGGCTTAGTGAAAAACTGTTTTTT,CASSQWGLSEKLFF
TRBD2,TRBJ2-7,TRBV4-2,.,TGTGCCAGCAGCCAAGATCGGGCTAGCGGGGGGTACGAGCAGTACTTC,CASSQDRASGGYEQYF
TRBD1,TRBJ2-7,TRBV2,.,TGTGCCAGCGGGACAGGGCCATACGAGCAGTACTTC,CASGTGPYEQYF
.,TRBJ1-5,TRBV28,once,TGTGCCAGCATTGGGAACCCGGGACACGGCTTGGGGCCCCAGCATTTT,CASIGNPGHGLGPQHF
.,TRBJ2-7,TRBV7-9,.,TGTGCCAGCAGCTTACTCGCAAGCGAGCAGTACTTC,CASSLLASEQYF
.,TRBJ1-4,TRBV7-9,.,TGTGCCAGCAGCTTCCCCGGACGGGAACTGTTTTTT,CASSFPGRELFF
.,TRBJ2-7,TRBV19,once,TGTGCCAGTAGTATGCAGGGGTCCTACGAGCAGTACTTC,CASSMQGSYEQYF
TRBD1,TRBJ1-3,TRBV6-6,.,TGTGCCAGCAGTTCACAGGGGGGGATCTCTGGAAACACCATATATTTT,CASSSQGGISGNTIYF
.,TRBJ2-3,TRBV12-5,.,TGTGCTAGTGGTTTGGTAGTCACAGATACGCAGTATTTT,CASGLVVTDTQYF
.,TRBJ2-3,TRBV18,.,TGTGCCAGCTCACCACTAGCGCAACGGGATACGCAGTATTTT,CASSPLAQRDTQYF
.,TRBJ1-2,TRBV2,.,TGTGCCAGCAGACTGAACTATGGCTACACCTTC,CASRLNYGYTF
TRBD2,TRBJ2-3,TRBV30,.,TGTGCCTGGAGTGTCGGGGGGGATACGCAGTATTTT,CAWSVGGDTQYF
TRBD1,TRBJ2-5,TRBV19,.,TGTGCCAGTAGTACTCAGACAGGGGGTTGGGAGACCCAGTACTTC,CASSTQTGGWETQYF
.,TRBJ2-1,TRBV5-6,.,TGTGCCAGCAGAACGGAACTGGGTCGCAATGAGCAGTTCTTC,CASRTELGRNEQFF
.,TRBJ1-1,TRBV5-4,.,TGTGCCAGCAGCAAAATGTCCGGGGAGGGGACTTTCTTT,CASSKMSGEGTFF
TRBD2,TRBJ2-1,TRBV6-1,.,TGTGCCAGCGACCAGGACGGGGGGACTTACAATGAGCAGTTCTTC,CASDQDGGTYNEQFF
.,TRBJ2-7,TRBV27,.,TGTGCCAGCAGCCCCCGGACCTCAACCTACGAGCAGTACTTC,CASSPRTSTYEQYF
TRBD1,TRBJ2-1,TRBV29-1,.,TGCAGCGTTGAAGATACCGGGACAGGGAACCTCAATGAGCAGTTCTTC,CSVEDTGTGNLNEQFF